This T cell receptor beta chain was recorded in a study of radiotherapy plus CTLA-4 blockade in lung cancer. The method was immunoSEQ multiplex PCR; TCRdb's version includes in-frame clones alone and lacks a portion of them. The sample lists roughly 73,000 clones, around 90% occurring once. CDR3 size: 15 residues. The germline CDR1 and CDR2 sequences are LNHDA and SQIVND (reference sequence). V trimming: 5 bases; J trimming: 7 bases; junction bases outside the gene matches: 11. The clonotype was recovered from a human donor with non-small cell lung cancer that progressed on radiotherapy plus ipilimumab. Sequencing was performed on peripheral blood, taken from a patient treated with radiotherapy plus ipilimumab. The chain is built from TRBV19 and TRBJ2-1, with 7 bases fitting TRBD2. The CDR3 is CASSQDSGGLNEQFF. The CDR3 coding sequence is TGTGCCAGTAGTCAGGACTCGGGAGGTTTAAATGAGCAGTTCTTC.